This T cell receptor beta chain was retrieved from a study of T-cell memory formation after mild COVID-19. It was 5'RACE with constant-segment primers that produced the TCR alpha and TCR beta cDNA libraries, which carried sample barcodes and UMIs. MiXCR was run by TCRdb on the 5' RACE reads, yielding one entry per CDR3 protein. Among fewer than 550,000 distinct CDR3 sequences listed, around 20% were seen once. Trimming removed 0 bases from V and 12 bases from J; junction bases left unmatched: 16. Germline CDR1 reads SGHVS; CDR2 reads FQNEAQ. This CDR3 has 17 amino acids. Whole-study results and caveats: Shrinking CD4+ clones resided mostly in CM and EM, and CD8+ ones in EMRA. CD4/CD8 balance held among clones contracting day 15 to 85, and later expanders leaned CD4+. Researchers found some responding clones in pre-infection memory, a sign that cross-reactive memory joined.

Points on this clonotype: Its cognate antigen is unknown.

The chain couples TRBV7-8 to TRBJ2-1; 8 positions agree with TRBD1. Source material: PBMCs or a T cell subset sorted from them (not recorded which). This receptor was taken from an adult woman who had mild COVID-19 (a few samples of this study predate the infection). Cell type and time point are not known. This chain's CDR3 is CASSLASGTGGLGAQFF. CDR3 in DNA: TGTGCCAGCAGCTTAGCCTCCGGGACAGGTGGTTTGGGCGCGCAGTTCTTC.